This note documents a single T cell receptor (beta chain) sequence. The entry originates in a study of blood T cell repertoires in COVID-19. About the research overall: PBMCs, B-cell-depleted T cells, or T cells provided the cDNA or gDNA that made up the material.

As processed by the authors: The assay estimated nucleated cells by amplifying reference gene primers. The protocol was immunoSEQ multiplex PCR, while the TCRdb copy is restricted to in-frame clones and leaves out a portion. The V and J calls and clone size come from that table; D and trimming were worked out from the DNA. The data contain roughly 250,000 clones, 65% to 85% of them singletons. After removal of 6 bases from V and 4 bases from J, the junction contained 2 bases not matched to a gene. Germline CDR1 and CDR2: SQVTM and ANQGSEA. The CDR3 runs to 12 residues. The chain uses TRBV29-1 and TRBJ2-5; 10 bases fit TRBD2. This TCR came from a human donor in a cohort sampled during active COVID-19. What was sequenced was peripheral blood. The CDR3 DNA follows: TGCAGCGTCCTAGCGGGAGTAGAGACCCAGTACTTC. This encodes CSVLAGVETQYF.